This T cell receptor (beta chain) was recorded in a study of T-cell reconstitution after alpha-beta-depleted transplantation in children. This clonotype was found many times. This CDR3 spans 13 amino acids. Trimming cost V 6 bases and J 14 bases; bases outside gene matches: 7. During its preparation, the TCRbeta library received unique molecular identifiers. TCRdb independently ran MiXCR on the PCR reads; one entry per CDR3 protein. Of 200,000 to 250,000 distinct CDR3 sequences listed, around 9.9% are singletons. This TCR came from a child in the first two years of life with acute myeloid leukemia, due to receive a stem cell transplant. The V call is TRBV12-3 or TRBV12-4, the J call TRBJ2-1; 13 bases match TRBD2. This sample comprised PBMCs, obtained before TCRalphabeta/CD19-depleted stem cell transplant. The CDR3 is CASSPGLAGFEFF. The CDR3 DNA is TGTGCCAGCAGCCCGGGACTAGCGGGATTCGAGTTCTTC.